This TCR beta chain was sequenced for a study of blood T cell repertoires in COVID-19. CDR1 is SGHRS, CDR2 YFSETQ, per germline. Trimming at V came to 4 bases and at J to 3 bases, leaving 6 bases not matched to a gene. The CDR3 has 15 residues. Sequencing was performed with immunoSEQ multiplex PCR; in TCRdb, only in-frame clones are kept and a portion is missing. The top ten clones hold around 2.1% of a sample with approximately 200,000 clones, roughly 87% of them seen once. Donors in Cohort 3 counted as recovered after two negative PCRs, clearance, or symptom resolution. The sample was PBMCs or T cells enriched from blood (not recorded which). V and J are TRBV5-1 and TRBJ2-1; TRBD1 agrees at 8 bases. The TCR originated in a woman in her 30s who had recovered from COVID-19. The CDR3 coding sequence is TGCGCCAGCAGCCGGAGGACAGGGAACTACAATGAGCAGTTCTTC. This gives the protein CASSRRTGNYNEQFF.